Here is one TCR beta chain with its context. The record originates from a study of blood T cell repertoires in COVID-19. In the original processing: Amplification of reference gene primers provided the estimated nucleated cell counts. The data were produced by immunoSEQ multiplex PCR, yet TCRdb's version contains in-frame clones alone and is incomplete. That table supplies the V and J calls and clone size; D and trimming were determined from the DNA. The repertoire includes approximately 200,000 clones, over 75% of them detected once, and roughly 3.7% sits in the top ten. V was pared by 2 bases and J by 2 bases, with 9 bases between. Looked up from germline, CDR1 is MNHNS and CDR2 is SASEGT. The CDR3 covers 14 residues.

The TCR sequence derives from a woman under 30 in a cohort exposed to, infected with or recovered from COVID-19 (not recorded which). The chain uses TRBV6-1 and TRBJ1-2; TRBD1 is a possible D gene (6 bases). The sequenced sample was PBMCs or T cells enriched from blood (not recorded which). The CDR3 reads CASSETGLNYGYTF. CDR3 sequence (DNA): TGTGCCAGCAGTGAAACAGGGCTAAACTATGGCTACACCTTC.